This entry is about one TCR beta chain. Its antigen is unknown. The data stem from a study of shared clonotypes between healthy human individuals. Germline V gene sequence: CDR1 SGHTA, CDR2 FQGNSA. V lost 1 base, J lost 4 bases, and 10 bases lay in between. There are 15 residues in the CDR3. The table came from immunoSEQ multiplex PCR; TCRdb's copy has only in-frame clones and leaves some out. The data contain some 2,000,000 clones, roughly 94% of them singletons. Naive CD4+ cells were CD45RA-selected; the remaining cells were memory. Study-wide points: Generation probabilities were higher for clonotypes shared across all four sorted-subset donors than for unshared ones.

Specimen: naive CD4+ T cells sorted from blood. Noted subset: CD45RA+ positively selected. This chain links TRBV7-2 with TRBJ2-2; D not certain. This receptor was taken from a man between 18 and 29 years old in good health. The CDR3 region is CASSLVVQTTGELFF. The CDR3 DNA sequence: TGTGCCAGCAGCTTAGTCGTACAGACCACCGGGGAGCTGTTTTTT.